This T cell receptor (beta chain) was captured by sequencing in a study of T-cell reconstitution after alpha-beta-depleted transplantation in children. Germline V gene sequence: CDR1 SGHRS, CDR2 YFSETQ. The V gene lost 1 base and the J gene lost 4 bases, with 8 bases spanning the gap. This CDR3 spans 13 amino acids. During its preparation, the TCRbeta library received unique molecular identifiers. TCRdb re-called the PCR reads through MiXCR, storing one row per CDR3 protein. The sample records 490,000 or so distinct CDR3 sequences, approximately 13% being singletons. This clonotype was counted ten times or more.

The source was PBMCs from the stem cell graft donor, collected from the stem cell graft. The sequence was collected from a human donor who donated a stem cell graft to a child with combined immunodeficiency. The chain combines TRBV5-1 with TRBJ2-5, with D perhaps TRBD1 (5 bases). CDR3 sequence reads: CASSLYTGETQYF. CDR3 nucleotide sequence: TGCGCCAGCAGCTTGTATACAGGAGAGACCCAGTACTTC.